The clone carrying this T cell receptor (beta chain) was found a few times. Antigen: not known. The investigators reverse transcribed all of the isolated RNA, so they sequenced expressed TCRB transcripts. TCRdb keeps only in-frame clones here, not all; method: immunoSEQ multiplex PCR. The sample includes about 240,000 clones, 11% to 15% of them seen just once. This record belongs to a study of beta chain features in type 1 diabetes. Study-level background: Age, gender and cell yields were alike across patients and healthy donors.

Study results and caveats: These data did not resolve whether HLA type affects TCRB rearrangement. TCRB CDR3s were moderately but significantly shorter in Type 1 diabetes patients in all four CD4+ subsets.

Only one heparinised blood draw was taken per donor, and its volume averaged about 120 mL. Sorting that relied on CD45RO/CCR7/CD25/CD127/CD95/CD27 yielded CD4+ naive, central memory, regulatory and stem cell-like memory cells. Sample: naive CD4+ T cells from blood. The TCR sequence derives from a young man with type 1 diabetes.

The CDR3 DNA reads as TGCGCCAGCAGCCGGGCCCAAACAGAAGGTGGCTACACCTTC. Translating it yields CASSRAQTEGGYTF. This sequence joins TRBV4-3 and TRBJ1-2; D is undetermined. With 4 bases removed from V and 7 bases from J, the gap between germline ends came to 16 bases. The CDR3 has 14 amino acids. CDR1 is LGHNA and CDR2 is YSLEER in the germline V gene.